What follows is one T cell receptor (beta chain) and its context. Its matching antigen is unknown. With a J-beta primer mix and a sample-barcoded 5' primer, a second PCR ran about 6 to 11 cycles. Every single cDNA molecule received a tag from a template-switch adaptor with 12 random nucleotides. Each CDR3 protein is one row after TCRdb ran MiXCR on the 5' RACE reads. The sample has approximately 800,000 distinct CDR3 sequences, around 45% seen once; the top ten hold 15% to 20%. V gave up 5 bases and J gave up 3 bases; unmatched junction bases: 5. The CDR3 covers 14 residues. The sample originates from a study of blood T cells in healthy people across ages. Overall study findings and caveats: The long-lived group displayed more naive CD4+ cells, plus higher diversity, than the aged donors did. Per-million-T-cell TCR beta diversity fell roughly linearly with age. It was found that TCR beta diversity correlated strongly with the percentage of naive T cells.

The receptor was isolated from a man older than 75 in good health. The V call is TRBV12-3 or TRBV12-4, the J call TRBJ1-2, with 8 bases matching TRBD1. The sequenced sample was blood. The CDR3: CASSPDRDDYGYTF. CDR3 nucleotide sequence: TGTGCCAGCAGTCCGGACAGGGATGACTATGGCTACACCTTC.